This T cell receptor beta chain was documented in a study of T-cell memory formation after mild COVID-19. On the study more broadly: Most TCR clusters belonged to a single donor.

A 5'RACE reaction primed in the constant segment made cDNA libraries of TCR alpha and TCR beta, and these carried sample barcodes and UMIs. One entry per CDR3 protein results from TCRdb running MiXCR on the 5' RACE reads. The sample yields 250,000 or so distinct CDR3 sequences, more than 15% seen once. Notes on the study in general: CM and EM subsets held most contracting CD4+ clones; EMRA held CD8+ ones. Cross-reactive memory appears to have joined, as suggested by some responding clones showing up in pre-infection memory.

V lost 1 base, J lost 7 bases, and 13 bases lay in between. CDR1 is SGHVS and CDR2 is FNYEAQ in the germline V gene. The CDR3 contains 15 residues. This clonotype was seen only a few times. The antigen is not known. The rearrangement links TRBV7-6 to TRBJ1-4; the D is unclear. This receptor was obtained from a young man who had mild COVID-19 (a few samples of this study predate the infection). Cell type and time point are not known. Sequenced material: PBMCs or a T cell subset sorted from them (not recorded which). Here the CDR3 DNA reads TGTGCCAGCAGCTTAGAGGACTTCGCGGGTGAAAAACTGTTTTTT. Protein: CASSLEDFAGEKLFF. Variable domain in full (rest from reference TRBV7-6 and TRBJ1-4): GAGVSQSPRYKVTKRGQDVALRCDPISGHVSLYWYRQALGQGPEFLTYFNYEAQQDKSGLPNDRFSAERPEGSISTLTIQRTEQRDSAMYRCASSLEDFAGEKLFFGSGTQLSVL.